The 21 T cell receptor beta chains below come from one sample, sequenced in a study of CXCR3-negative and CXCR3-positive naive CD8 T cells (dated by TCRdb to between 2018 and 2021). Sequencing was carried out with a NextSeq 550. The Human TCR Profiling Kit (MiLaboratory) was used to prepare UMI-labeled 5' RACE TRB cDNA libraries. TCRdb reprocessed the reads and provides one entry for every CDR3 protein sequence; no DNA is given. The table for this sample records approximately 41,000 distinct CDR3 sequences. The ten largest clones take up approximately 11% of the sample. Sequencing was carried out using memory CD8+ T cells from blood. This specimen's cell subset or site label, interpreted: conventional CD8+ memory T cells (TMEM), sorted as controls. All receptors come from a human donor in good health. Some clones in this sample may be carry-over from other donors' samples.

This chain joins TRBV12-3 or TRBV12-4 and TRBJ2-4; TCRdb reports TRBD2, a call that lacks DNA to check it against. The CDR3 has 13 residues. CDR3 sequence: CASRSRVEDIQYF.

The chain carries TRBV14 and TRBJ1-2; TCRdb selects TRBD1, and the lack of DNA leaves this call unchecked. The CDR3 runs 13 residues. From germline, CDR1 is SGHDN and CDR2 FVKESK. CDR3 protein: CASSQRRTVGYTF.

This sequence joins TRBV7-8 and TRBJ1-4. CDR3 length: 17 amino acids. In germline, CDR1 is SGHVS, CDR2 FQNEAQ. The CDR3 region is CASSLATLAATNEKLFF.

This clonotype shows up as medium-sized by frequency. This sequence joins TRBV29-1 and TRBJ2-7; without DNA, the TCRdb call of TRBD2 cannot be checked. Germline CDR1 is SQVTM and CDR2 is ANQGSEA. This CDR3 region has 15 residues. The CDR3 spells CSVVPTSGGEYEQYF.

The chain links TRBV28 to TRBJ2-7; TCRdb returns TRBD1, unconfirmable since there is no DNA. The CDR3 has 16 residues. The germline gives CDR1 MDHEN, CDR2 SYDVKM. The CDR3 is CASSPTGDPSSYEQYF.

The V and J genes are TRBV7-9 and TRBJ2-2; the D call from TCRdb, TRBD2, cannot be confirmed without DNA. This CDR3 region has 16 residues. Germline V gives CDR1 SEHNR, CDR2 FQNEAQ (reference sequence). The CDR3 here is CASSFGTSGNTGELFF. Filled out from reference TRBV7-9 and TRBJ2-2, the complete variable domain reads DTGVSQNPRHKITKRGQNVTFRCDPISEHNRLYWYRQTLGQGPEFLTYFQNEAQLEKSRLLSDRFSAERPKGSFSTLEIQRTEQGDSAMYLCASSFGTSGNTGELFFGEGSRLTVL.

The chain links TRBV5-1 to TRBJ2-7. Looked up from germline, CDR1 is SGHRS and CDR2 is YFSETQ. The CDR3 is 14 residues long. CDR3 residues: CASSKEDRTYEQYF. The full variable domain, rest sourced from reference TRBV5-1 and TRBJ2-7, is KAGVTQTPRYLIKTRGQQVTLSCSPISGHRSVSWYQQTPGQGLQFLFEYFSETQRNKGNFPGRFSGRQFSNSRSEMNVSTLELGDSALYLCASSKEDRTYEQYFGPGTRLTVT.

The chain uses TRBV29-1 and TRBJ2-1; as DNA is missing, the TRBD2 call by TCRdb cannot be tested. Germline CDR1 and CDR2: SQVTM and ANQGSEA. CDR3 length equals 13 residues. The CDR3 loop is CSVRLAGDNEQFF.

The rearrangement uses TRBV5-5 and TRBJ2-3; TCRdb's D call of TRBD2 is untestable without DNA. CDR1 and CDR2 (germline): SGHKS, YYEKEE (reference sequence). The CDR3 extends over 15 amino acids. The CDR3: CASSLEGHPTDTQYF. Combining the CDR3 with reference TRBV5-5 and TRBJ2-3 gives the whole variable domain DAGVTQSPTHLIKTRGQQVTLRCSPISGHKSVSWYQQVLGQGPQFIFQYYEKEERGRGNFPDRFSARQFPNYSSELNVNALLLGDSALYLCASSLEGHPTDTQYFGPGTRLTVL.

V gene TRBV12-3 or TRBV12-4 combines with J gene TRBJ2-3; without DNA, the TCRdb call of TRBD2 cannot be checked. CDR3 size: 13 residues. This chain's CDR3 is CASRRALTDTQYF.

The chain employs TRBV9 and TRBJ1-5; TCRdb's D call of TRBD1 is untestable without DNA. The CDR3 loop spans 13 amino acids. From germline, CDR1 is SGDLS and CDR2 YYNGEE. The CDR3 sequence is CASSVASGQPQHF.

The chain uses TRBV28 and TRBJ1-5; without DNA, the TCRdb call of TRBD1 cannot be checked. The CDR3 runs 14 residues. Germline V gives CDR1 MDHEN, CDR2 SYDVKM. CDR3 sequence reads: CASSLGTENQPQHF.

The chain joins TRBV20-1 to TRBJ2-1. Per germline, CDR1 DFQATT and CDR2 SNEGSKA (reference sequence). CDR3 length: 12 residues. CDR3 region: CSARDLNNEQFF.

This sequence joins TRBV6-2 or TRBV6-3 and TRBJ2-1; the D call from TCRdb, TRBD2, cannot be confirmed without DNA. Looked up from germline, CDR1 is MNHEY and CDR2 is SVGEGT. CDR3 length: 15 residues. The CDR3: CASSKSSGGADEQFF.

This sequence joins TRBV7-9 and TRBJ2-7; the D gene TCRdb calls, TRBD2, cannot be checked with no DNA. This CDR3 spans 14 amino acids. Per germline, CDR1 SEHNR and CDR2 FQNEAQ (reference sequence). CDR3 sequence reads: CASSLEGRTYEQYF.

This chain uses TRBV20-1 with TRBJ2-7; TCRdb outputs TRBD1, but without DNA this stays unchecked. The CDR3 runs to 12 residues. The V gene's germline CDR1 is DFQATT and CDR2 SNEGSKA (reference sequence). The CDR3 protein is CSATDRLYEQYF.

The V and J genes are TRBV25-1 and TRBJ2-3; with no DNA, the TCRdb D assignment of TRBD1 cannot be verified. The germline gives CDR1 MGHDK, CDR2 SYGVNS. This CDR3 has 16 residues. CDR3 loop: CASSPSGGYSTDTQYF.

The J gene is TRBJ2-1, the V gene TRBV19; TCRdb calls TRBD1, which cannot be checked without DNA. This CDR3 has 16 amino acids. Germline CDR1 is LNHDA and CDR2 is SQIVND (reference sequence). The CDR3 spells CASSGPGTVFYNEQFF.

The chain joins TRBV7-9 to TRBJ2-1; TCRdb returns TRBD1, unconfirmable since there is no DNA. CDR3 size: 16 residues. Germline V gene sequence: CDR1 SEHNR, CDR2 FQNEAQ (reference sequence). CDR3 residues: CASSSLLRHIGDEQFF.

This chain uses TRBV7-9 with TRBJ2-5; TCRdb proposes TRBD1, but this gene call is untestable without DNA. The length of the CDR3 is 16 residues. Looked up from germline, CDR1 is SEHNR and CDR2 is FQNEAQ (reference sequence). CDR3: CASSLVRTGGGETQYF.

This sequence joins TRBV7-6 and TRBJ2-3; the D gene TCRdb calls, TRBD2, cannot be checked with no DNA. In germline, CDR1 is SGHVS, CDR2 FNYEAQ. This CDR3 has 15 amino acids. The CDR3 is CASSLGAGVRDTQYF.